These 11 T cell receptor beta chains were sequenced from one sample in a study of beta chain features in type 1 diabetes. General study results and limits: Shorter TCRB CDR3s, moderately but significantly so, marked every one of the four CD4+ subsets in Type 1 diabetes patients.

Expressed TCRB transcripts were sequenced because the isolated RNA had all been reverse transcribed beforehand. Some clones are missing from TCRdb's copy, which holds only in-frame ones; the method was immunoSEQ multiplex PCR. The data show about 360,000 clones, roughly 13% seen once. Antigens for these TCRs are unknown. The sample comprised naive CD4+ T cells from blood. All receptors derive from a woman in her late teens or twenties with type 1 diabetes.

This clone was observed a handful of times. The DNA for the CDR3 is TGTGCCATCAGTGTGGACAGGGGAACTGAAGCTTTCTTT. Translation: CAISVDRGTEAFF. The chain uses TRBV10-3 and TRBJ1-1, with 9 bases matching TRBD1. V lost 4 bases and J lost 5; bases outside the gene matches: 2. The CDR3 totals 13 residues. Germline-derived CDR1 and CDR2 are ENHRY and SYGVKD.

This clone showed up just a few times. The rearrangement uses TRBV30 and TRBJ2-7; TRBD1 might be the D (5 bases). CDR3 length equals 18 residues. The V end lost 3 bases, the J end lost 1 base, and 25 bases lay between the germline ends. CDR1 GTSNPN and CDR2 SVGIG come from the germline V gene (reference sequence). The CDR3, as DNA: TGTGCCTGGAGCCTTAGCTCAGGCAGGGCTCCTCAGTCCTACGAGCAGTACTTC. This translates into CAWSLSSGRAPQSYEQYF.

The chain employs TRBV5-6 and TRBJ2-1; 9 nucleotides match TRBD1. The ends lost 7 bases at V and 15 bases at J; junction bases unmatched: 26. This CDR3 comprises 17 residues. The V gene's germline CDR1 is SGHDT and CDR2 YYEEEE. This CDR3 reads CASVPLEQGAKVGGLFF. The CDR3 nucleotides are TGTGCCAGCGTACCCCTTGAACAGGGGGCTAAGGTGGGGGGTTTGTTCTTC.

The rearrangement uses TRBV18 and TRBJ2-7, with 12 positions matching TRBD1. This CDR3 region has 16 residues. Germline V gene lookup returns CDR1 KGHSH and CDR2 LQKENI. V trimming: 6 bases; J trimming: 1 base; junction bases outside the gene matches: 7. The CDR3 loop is CASSPMGQGASYEQYF. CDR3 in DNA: TGTGCCAGCTCGCCTATGGGACAGGGGGCATCCTACGAGCAGTACTTC.

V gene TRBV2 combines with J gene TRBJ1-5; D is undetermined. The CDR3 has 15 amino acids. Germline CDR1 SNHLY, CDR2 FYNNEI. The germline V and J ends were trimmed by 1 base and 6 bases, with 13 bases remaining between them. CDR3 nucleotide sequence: TGTGCCAGCAGTGAAGGAGTGCCGACGGGTCAGCCCCAGCATTTT. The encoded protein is CASSEGVPTGQPQHF. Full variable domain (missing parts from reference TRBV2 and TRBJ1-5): EPEVTQTPSHQVTQMGQEVILRCVPISNHLYFYWYRQILGQKVEFLVSFYNNEISEKSEIFDDQFSVERPDGSNFTLKIRSTKLEDSAMYFCASSEGVPTGQPQHFGDGTRLSIL.

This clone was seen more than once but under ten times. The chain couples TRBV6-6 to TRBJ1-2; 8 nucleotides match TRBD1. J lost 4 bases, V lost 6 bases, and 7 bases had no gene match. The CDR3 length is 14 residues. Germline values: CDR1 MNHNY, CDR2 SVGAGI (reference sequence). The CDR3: CASRGTTGGYGYTF. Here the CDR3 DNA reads TGTGCCAGCAGGGGAACTACAGGGGGCTATGGCTACACCTTC.

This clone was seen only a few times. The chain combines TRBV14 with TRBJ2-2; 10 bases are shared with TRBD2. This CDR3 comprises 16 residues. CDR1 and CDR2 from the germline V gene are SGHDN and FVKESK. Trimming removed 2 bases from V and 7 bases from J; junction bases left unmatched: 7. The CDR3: CASSQLTSGVNGELFF. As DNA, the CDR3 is TGTGCCAGCAGCCAACTTACTAGCGGGGTAAACGGGGAGCTGTTTTTT. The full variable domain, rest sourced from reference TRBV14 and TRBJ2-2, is EAGVTQFPSHSVIEKGQTVTLRCDPISGHDNLYWYRRVMGKEIKFLLHFVKESKQDESGMPNNRFLAERTGGTYSTLKVQPAELEDSGVYFCASSQLTSGVNGELFFGEGSRLTVL.

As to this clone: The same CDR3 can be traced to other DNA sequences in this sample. CDR3 sequence: CASSQVGGEQYF. CDR3 DNA sequence: TGCGCCAGCAGCCAAGTGGGGGGGGAGCAGTACTTC. The V and J genes are TRBV4-1 and TRBJ2-7, with 7 bases matching TRBD2. The germline V gene has CDR1 MGHRA and CDR2 YSYEKL. The trim removed 1 base at V and 7 bases at J, leaving 1 base unmatched. This CDR3 comprises 12 residues.

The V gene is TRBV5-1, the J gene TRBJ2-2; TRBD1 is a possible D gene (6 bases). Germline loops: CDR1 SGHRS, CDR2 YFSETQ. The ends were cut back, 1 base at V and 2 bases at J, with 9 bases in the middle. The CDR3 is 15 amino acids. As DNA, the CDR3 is TGCGCCAGCAGCTTGTCGACAGGCAACACCGGGGAGCTGTTTTTT. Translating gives CASSLSTGNTGELFF.

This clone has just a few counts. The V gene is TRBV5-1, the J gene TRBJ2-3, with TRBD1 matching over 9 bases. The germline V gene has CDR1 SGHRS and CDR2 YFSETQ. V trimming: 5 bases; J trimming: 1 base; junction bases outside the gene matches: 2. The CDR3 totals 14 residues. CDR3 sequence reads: CASRWTGGTDTQYF. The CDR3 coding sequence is TGCGCCAGCAGATGGACAGGGGGCACAGATACGCAGTATTTT.

The CDR3 region has the DNA TGTGCCACCAGCAGAACGACAGGGGGCGCGGACACCGGGGAGCTGTTTTTT. It encodes CATSRTTGGADTGELFF. The V and J genes are TRBV15 and TRBJ2-2; TRBD1 matches at 10 bases. Trimming at V came to 2 bases and at J to 3 bases, leaving 6 bases not matched to a gene. The CDR3 covers 17 residues. Germline V lookup: CDR1 LNHNV, CDR2 YYDKDF (reference sequence). Complete variable domain (other parts from reference TRBV15 and TRBJ2-2): DAMVIQNPRYQVTQFGKPVTLSCSQTLNHNVMYWYQQKSSQAPKLLFHYYDKDFNNEADTPDNFQSRRPNTSFCFLDIRSPGLGDTAMYLCATSRTTGGADTGELFFGEGSRLTVL.